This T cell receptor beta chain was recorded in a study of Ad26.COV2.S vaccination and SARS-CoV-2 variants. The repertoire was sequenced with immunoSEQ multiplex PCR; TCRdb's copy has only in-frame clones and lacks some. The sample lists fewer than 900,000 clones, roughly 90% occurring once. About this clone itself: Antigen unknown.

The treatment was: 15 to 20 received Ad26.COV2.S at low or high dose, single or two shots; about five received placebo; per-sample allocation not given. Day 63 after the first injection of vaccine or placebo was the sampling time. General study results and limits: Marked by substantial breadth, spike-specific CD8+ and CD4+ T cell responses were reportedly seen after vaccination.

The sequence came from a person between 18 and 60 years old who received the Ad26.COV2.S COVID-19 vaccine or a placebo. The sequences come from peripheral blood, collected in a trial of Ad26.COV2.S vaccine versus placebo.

CDR3 nucleotides: TGTGCCAGCAGCAAGATGCGGACAGGGAGGAATGAGCAGTTCTTC. Encoded protein: CASSKMRTGRNEQFF. The V and J genes are TRBV9 and TRBJ2-1; TRBD1 agrees at 8 bases. The CDR3 totals 15 residues. J was trimmed by 7 bases and V by 4 bases; bases with no gene match: 10. Germline assignment: CDR1 SGDLS and CDR2 YYNGEE.